The 23 T cell receptor beta chains below come from one sample, sequenced in a study of PD-L1 blockade in urothelial cancer (dated by TCRdb to the late 2010s). The meaning of the sample's time point label: peripheral blood 6 weeks after treatment start. The library was made by the immunoSEQ multiplex PCR assay. TCRdb's version of the immuneACCESS table is confined to in-frame rearrangements and falls short of the full clone set. An unresolved V gene accounts for under half of the shortfall where checked; the remainder is of unknown origin. Across this sample there are just under 45,000 clones, with roughly 85% seen only once. The leading ten clones occupy approximately 15% of the sample. The sequencing here drew on PBMCs, taken around atezolizumab (anti-PD-L1) treatment. The receptors shown here come from a man in his sixties with urothelial cancer.

The chain couples TRBV4-2 to TRBJ2-1, with 9 bases matching TRBD2. V was pared by 0 bases and J by 8 bases, with 11 bases of the junction left unmatched. Germline-derived CDR1 and CDR2 are LGHNA and YNFKEQ. The CDR3 spans 17 residues. The CDR3 is CASSQDSGGGVIDEQFF. The DNA for the CDR3 is TGTGCCAGCAGCCAAGATTCGGGCGGGGGGGTTATCGATGAGCAGTTCTTC.

CDR3 in amino acids: CASRSGTINQPQHF. The DNA of the CDR3 is TGTGCCAGCAGATCCGGGACAATCAATCAGCCCCAGCATTTT. This chain links TRBV7-2 with TRBJ1-5, with a weak D call TRBD1 (6 bases). Per germline, CDR1 SGHTA and CDR2 FQGNSA. Trimming stripped 6 bases from V and 3 bases from J, with 12 bases between. This CDR3 is built from 14 residues.

This chain joins TRBV4-1 and TRBJ2-1; 10 bases agree with TRBD2. The trim removed 3 bases at V and 6 bases at J, leaving 5 bases unmatched. From germline, CDR1 is MGHRA and CDR2 YSYEKL. This CDR3 contains 15 residues. Written as DNA, the CDR3 is TGCGCCAGCAGCCACCCGACTAGCGGGTCCAATGAGCAGTTCTTC. It is translated as CASSHPTSGSNEQFF.

This chain connects TRBV2 to TRBJ2-3; perhaps TRBD2 as D (6 bases). The CDR3 runs to 13 residues. V was pared by 6 bases and J by 2 bases, with 9 bases between. Germline V lookup: CDR1 SNHLY, CDR2 FYNNEI. As DNA, the CDR3 is TGTGCCAGCAGGACTAGGGTCACAGATACGCAGTATTTT. It codes for CASRTRVTDTQYF.

The chain recombines TRBV5-1 with TRBJ2-2; 9 nucleotides align to TRBD2. With V trimmed by 0 bases and J by 4 bases, 4 bases remained unmatched. Germline assignment: CDR1 SGHRS and CDR2 YFSETQ. The CDR3 totals 16 residues. CDR3 region: CASSLDAGGPTGELFF. CDR3 DNA sequence: TGCGCCAGCAGCTTGGATGCGGGGGGGCCCACCGGGGAGCTGTTTTTT.

This chain connects TRBV28 to TRBJ1-4; 9 bases are a match to TRBD1. The CDR3 is 15 residues long. V shed 6 bases and J 2 bases; nucleotides not matched to a gene: 4. Germline CDR1 is MDHEN and CDR2 is SYDVKM. The CDR3 here is CASSIQGATNEKLFF. The CDR3 DNA reads TGTGCCAGCAGCATACAGGGGGCGACTAATGAAAAACTGTTTTTT.

This clone was counted many times. The V gene is TRBV2, the J gene TRBJ2-2; TRBD1 matches at 10 bases. Unmatched junction bases numbered 6, after V lost 5 bases and J lost 3 bases. The germline V gene encodes CDR1 SNHLY and CDR2 FYNNEI. The CDR3 runs to 16 residues. The CDR3 DNA is TGTGCCAGCAGTAAGACAGGGGGCGCGGACACCGGGGAGCTGTTTTTT. Translated, it gives CASSKTGGADTGELFF.

This chain uses TRBV30 with TRBJ2-4; 7 nucleotides match TRBD2. This CDR3 region has 16 residues. V lost 0 bases to trimming and J lost 0 bases; unmatched junction nucleotides: 5. Germline CDR1 and CDR2: GTSNPN and SVGIG (reference sequence). CDR3 coding DNA: TGTGCCTGGAGTGTACGGGGGGTTCTAGCCAAAAACATTCAGTACTTC. Translated, it gives CAWSVRGVLAKNIQYF.

The V gene is TRBV16, the J gene TRBJ1-5; unclear D gene. V was shortened by 4 bases and J by 6 bases, with 22 bases between the two germline ends. The germline V gene encodes CDR1 KGHSY and CDR2 FQNENV. The CDR3 contains 17 residues. The CDR3 protein is CASSRQLLLGGSQPQHF. Here the CDR3 DNA reads TGTGCCAGCAGCCGACAATTATTATTGGGCGGGAGTCAGCCCCAGCATTTT.

The V and J genes are TRBV19 and TRBJ1-1, with D maybe TRBD1 (5 bases). Germline CDR1 reads LNHDA; CDR2 reads SQIVND (reference sequence). V lost 1 base and J lost 6, with 18 bases in between. The CDR3 length is 16 residues. The chain's CDR3 is CASSIGRWRGLPEAFF. DNA of the CDR3: TGTGCCAGTAGTATAGGACGATGGAGGGGCCTCCCTGAAGCTTTCTTT.

This chain links TRBV15 with TRBJ1-6; the match to TRBD1 covers 7 bases. This CDR3 is built from 16 residues. Trimming at V came to 3 bases and at J to 7 bases, leaving 9 bases not matched to a gene. Germline V gene lookup returns CDR1 LNHNV and CDR2 YYDKDF (reference sequence). The CDR3 reads CATSSSTGRPNSPLHF. CDR3 nucleotides: TGTGCCACCAGCAGTTCGACAGGGAGGCCAAATTCACCCCTCCACTTT.

The chain uses TRBV19 and TRBJ1-2; D ambiguous. CDR3 length: 14 amino acids. The V end lost 7 bases, the J end lost 10 bases, and 22 bases lay between the germline ends. Looked up from germline, CDR1 is LNHDA and CDR2 is SQIVND (reference sequence). Here the CDR3 DNA reads TGTGCCAGTATCGCCCTCGATGATGCAGGCGACTACACCTTC. Protein: CASIALDDAGDYTF.

About this clone: The sample has other DNA sequences that encode this CDR3 too. The rearrangement links TRBV28 to TRBJ2-7; D is undetermined. The CDR3 runs 11 residues. V was cut by 6 bases and J by 4 bases, with 7 bases left in between. CDR1 MDHEN and CDR2 SYDVKM come from the germline V gene. As DNA, the CDR3 is TGTGCCAGCAGCCAGACTTACGAGCAGTACTTC. This sequence encodes CASSQTYEQYF.

V gene TRBV28 combines with J gene TRBJ1-1; TRBD1 aligns across 9 bases. With V trimmed by 4 bases and J by 2 bases, 8 bases remained unmatched. CDR3 length: 16 amino acids. Per the germline V gene, CDR1 is MDHEN and CDR2 is SYDVKM. CDR3 sequence: CASSSRTGVGNTEAFF. Written as DNA, the CDR3 is TGTGCCAGCAGTTCTCGGACAGGGGTCGGTAACACTGAAGCTTTCTTT.

V and J are TRBV5-1 and TRBJ2-1; D call uncertain. Germline values: CDR1 SGHRS, CDR2 YFSETQ. The CDR3 contains 15 residues. Trimming shortened V by 0 bases and J by 3 bases, and 10 bases separated the two germline ends. The chain's CDR3 is CASSLGQVSYNEQFF. The CDR3 nucleotides are TGCGCCAGCAGCTTGGGGCAGGTTAGCTACAATGAGCAGTTCTTC.

The chain recombines TRBV30 with TRBJ2-7; maybe TRBD1 (6 bases). The ends were cut back, 0 bases at V and 6 bases at J, with 15 bases in the middle. The CDR3 extends over 14 amino acids. Germline V CDR1 and CDR2: GTSNPN, SVGIG (reference sequence). Here the CDR3 DNA reads TGTGCCTGGAGTGTAGGGGCCACAGGGCGCGAGCAGTACTTC. Amino acid sequence: CAWSVGATGREQYF.

The chain carries TRBV5-1 and TRBJ1-6, with D perhaps matching TRBD1 (5 bases). The V end was cut by 4 bases, the J end by 6 bases, with 11 bases between. Germline V CDR1 and CDR2: SGHRS, YFSETQ. The CDR3 is 14 residues long. The CDR3 nucleotides are TGCGCCAGCAGCCCGACAGTTAGTAATTCACCCCTCCACTTT. Its translation is CASSPTVSNSPLHF.

The sample holds one count of this clone. The CDR3 DNA is TGCGCCAGCAGCCAAGAAGGATACGGGGTAGGTGGGAGGAACACTGAAGCTTTCTTT. This encodes CASSQEGYGVGGRNTEAFF. The chain combines TRBV4-1 with TRBJ1-1, with no clear D. V lost 0 bases, J lost 1 base, and 21 bases lay in between. CDR1 MGHRA and CDR2 YSYEKL come from the germline V gene. This CDR3 comprises 19 residues.

The V call is TRBV6-1, the J call TRBJ1-2; 8 bases agree with TRBD1. The CDR3 totals 15 residues. CDR1 and CDR2 (germline): MNHNS, SASEGT. Germline trimming cut 5 bases from V and 2 bases from J; bases unmatched to any gene: 7. The DNA of the CDR3 is TGTGCCAGCAGTTCCTATAGACAGGGGAACTATGGCTACACCTTC. As protein: CASSSYRQGNYGYTF.

The chain carries TRBV11-3 and TRBJ2-3, with 9 bases identical to TRBD2. The length of the CDR3 is 16 residues. CDR1 is SGHNT and CDR2 is YENEEA in the germline V gene. After removal of 1 base from V and 4 bases from J, the junction contained 6 bases not matched to a gene. The CDR3 bases are TGTGCCAGCAGCTTAGGGACTAGCGCCTTCGCAGATACGCAGTATTTT. The encoded protein is CASSLGTSAFADTQYF.

This CDR3 reads CAISEEGLNQPQHF. Here the CDR3 DNA reads TGTGCCATCAGTGAGGAAGGACTCAATCAGCCCCAGCATTTT. The gene calls are TRBV10-3 and TRBJ1-5; no clear D. From germline, CDR1 is ENHRY and CDR2 SYGVKD. There are 14 residues in the CDR3. The V gene lost 2 bases and the J gene lost 3 bases, with 8 bases spanning the gap.

The chain has TRBV2 and TRBJ1-5; perhaps TRBD1 as D (6 bases). Trimming removed 4 bases at V and 5 bases at J, with 15 bases between. The CDR3 is 15 amino acids. Germline loops: CDR1 SNHLY, CDR2 FYNNEI. CDR3 nucleotides: TGTGCCAGCAGTGGGTCGGGGGGCGCCGATCAGCCCCAGCATTTT. This sequence encodes CASSGSGGADQPQHF.

The chain carries TRBV10-2 and TRBJ1-5, with D possibly being TRBD1 (5 bases). V was trimmed by 6 bases and J by 4 bases, leaving 22 bases between them. This CDR3 is built from 17 residues. Germline assignment: CDR1 WSHSY and CDR2 SAAADI. The CDR3 coding sequence is TGCGCCAGCAGGTCCCCGGGGGACTCTCAGCGGAATCAGCCCCAGCATTTT. It yields the protein CASRSPGDSQRNQPQHF.